A single sample is the source of the 21 T cell receptor beta chains below, sequenced in a study of vaccination and CD4 T cells after COVID-19. Their cognate antigens are unknown. Researchers used the Oncomine TCR Beta short-read assay to sequence DNA from cultured CD4+ T cells. From the PCR reads, TCRdb called clonotypes with MiXCR, one entry per CDR3 protein. The table records 26,000 or so distinct CDR3 sequences, roughly 40% of them present only once. As for treatment: roughly ten-day PBMC culture with coronavirus spike peptide pools or control peptides (ViraFEST assay). Specimen: CD4+ T cells from blood, cultured in vitro. Every receptor here comes from a human donor who had recovered from COVID-19.

The chain carries TRBV5-1 and TRBJ1-1; D is possibly TRBD1 (5 bases). The CDR3 has 14 residues. Trimming pared 0 bases from V and 0 bases from J, leaving 6 bases between. Germline V gene data show CDR1 as SGHRS and CDR2 as YFSETQ. The CDR3 sequence: CASSLDRMNTEAFF. The CDR3 coding sequence is TGCGCCAGCAGCTTGGACAGGATGAACACTGAAGCTTTCTTT.

J is TRBJ2-3 and V is TRBV11-2; TRBD1 is a possible D gene (6 bases). Germline CDR1 and CDR2: SGHAT and FQNNGV. With 1 base removed from V and 5 bases from J, the gap between germline ends came to 10 bases. The CDR3 is made up of 14 amino acids. Here the CDR3 DNA reads TGTGCCAGCAGCTTAGGCACAGGGATAGATACGCAGTATTTT. Its protein product is CASSLGTGIDTQYF.

CDR3 loop: CASSNGQGLENEQFF. DNA for the CDR3: TGTGCCAGCAGTAACGGACAGGGGTTGGAGAATGAGCAGTTCTTC. This chain uses TRBV6-1 with TRBJ2-1; 9 bases line up with TRBD1. The CDR3 is made up of 15 amino acids. V lost 5 bases to trimming and J lost 7 bases; unmatched junction nucleotides: 9. CDR1 is MNHNS, CDR2 SASEGT, per germline.

With regard to this clonotype: At one boundary the junction diverges from the germline segment, which might be a read error. This chain uses TRBV15 with TRBJ2-7; 10 nucleotides line up with TRBD1. The CDR3 covers 15 residues. CDR1 is LNHNV, CDR2 YYDKDF, per germline (reference sequence). CDR3 nucleotide sequence: TGTGCCACCAGCGGGGGGACAGGGGCGTCCTGCGAGCAGTACTTC. This codes for CATSGGTGASCEQYF.

The chain employs TRBV6-1 and TRBJ1-1; TRBD1 matches at 8 bases. V shed 5 bases, J shed 4 bases, and the junction held 9 bases outside the gene matches. Germline V lookup: CDR1 MNHNS, CDR2 SASEGT. CDR3 length: 15 residues. The CDR3 is CASSRRGRVTTEAFF. The CDR3 DNA is TGTGCCAGCAGTCGCAGGGGGCGCGTAACCACTGAAGCTTTCTTT.

This sequence joins TRBV9 and TRBJ2-7, with no clear D. Between the trimmed V and J ends, which lost 0 bases and 6 bases, there was a span of 13 bases. Germline-derived CDR1 and CDR2 are SGDLS and YYNGEE. This CDR3 comprises 14 residues. CDR3 loop: CASSVDGFWGEQYF. CDR3 in DNA: TGTGCCAGCAGCGTAGATGGTTTCTGGGGCGAGCAGTACTTC. Full variable domain (missing parts from reference TRBV9 and TRBJ2-7): DSGVTQTPKHLITATGQRVTLRCSPRSGDLSVYWYQQSLDQGLQFLIQYYNGEERAKGNILERFSAQQFPDLHSELNLSSLELGDSALYFCASSVDGFWGEQYFGPGTRLTVT.

This clonotype has more than one count but fewer than ten. The chain joins TRBV7-9 to TRBJ2-3; the D gene is possibly TRBD2 (6 bases). Germline V gene sequence: CDR1 SEHNR, CDR2 FQNEAQ (reference sequence). The CDR3 runs 14 residues. The V end was cut by 5 bases, the J end by 3 bases, with 12 bases between. The CDR3 sequence: CASSLRLVTDTQYF. CDR3 in DNA: TGTGCCAGCAGCCTAAGACTAGTTACAGATACGCAGTATTTT. Complete variable domain (other parts from reference TRBV7-9 and TRBJ2-3): DTGVSQNPRHKITKRGQNVTFRCDPISEHNRLYWYRQTLGQGPEFLTYFQNEAQLEKSRLLSDRFSAERPKGSFSTLEIQRTEQGDSAMYLCASSLRLVTDTQYFGPGTRLTVL.

This chain uses TRBV20-1 with TRBJ1-1; 8 nucleotides align to TRBD1. Losses at the gene ends were 6 bases for V and 11 bases for J; bases not matched to a gene: 17. Per the germline V gene, CDR1 is DFQATT and CDR2 is SNEGSKA (reference sequence). The CDR3 is made up of 14 amino acids. CDR3 amino acids: CSAIYPLRGLAAFF. The CDR3 DNA reads TGCAGTGCGATCTACCCCCTCAGGGGGCTCGCTGCTTTCTTT.

This clonotype is a singleton in its sample. For the CDR3, the DNA is TGTGCCAAAACCCACCCCGGGACCCAAGTTACCTACGAGCAGTACTTC. Translating gives CAKTHPGTQVTYEQYF. The V call is TRBV27, the J call TRBJ2-7, with D perhaps assigned TRBD1 or TRBD2 (5 bases each). Germline values: CDR1 MNHEY, CDR2 SMNVEV (reference sequence). Trimming took 10 bases from V and 2 from J, leaving 24 bases between them. The CDR3 loop spans 16 amino acids.

In its sample, this clonotype was seen a few times. V gene TRBV6-2 or TRBV6-3 combines with J gene TRBJ2-7; TRBD2 matches at 15 bases. The germline V gene has CDR1 MNHEY and CDR2 SVGEGT. J lost 11 bases, V lost 0 bases, and 11 bases had no gene match. CDR3 size: 17 residues. The chain's CDR3 is CASSYSTGLAGGLRKYF. The DNA for the CDR3 is TGTGCCAGCAGTTACTCGACCGGACTAGCGGGAGGGCTAAGAAAGTACTTC.

This sequence joins TRBV2 and TRBJ2-1; D ambiguous. V was clipped by 6 bases and J by 7 bases, with 7 bases between them. The germline V gene encodes CDR1 SNHLY and CDR2 FYNNEI. The CDR3 loop spans 11 amino acids. CDR3 residues: CASSMTNEQFF. DNA for the CDR3: TGTGCCAGCAGCATGACTAATGAGCAGTTCTTC.

This clonotype appeared once. The V call is TRBV19, the J call TRBJ2-1, with D perhaps matching TRBD2 (6 bases). Trimming removed 5 bases at V and 0 bases at J, with 14 bases between. Germline CDR1 is LNHDA and CDR2 is SQIVND (reference sequence). The CDR3 has 16 amino acids. CDR3 protein: CASSPRAGSSYNEQFF. The CDR3 DNA follows: TGTGCCAGTAGTCCCAGGGCGGGGAGCTCCTACAATGAGCAGTTCTTC.

The V call is TRBV28, the J call TRBJ1-1; D might be TRBD1 (5 bases). Deletions cut 3 bases from V and 2 bases from J, with 10 bases between. The CDR3 covers 14 residues. Germline CDR1 MDHEN, CDR2 SYDVKM. The CDR3 loop is CASSLEGRNTEAFF. The CDR3 coding sequence is TGTGCCAGCAGTTTGGAGGGGCGTAACACTGAAGCTTTCTTT.

This chain uses TRBV7-9 with TRBJ1-1; the match to TRBD1 covers 9 bases. Germline lookup yields CDR1 SEHNR and CDR2 FQNEAQ (reference sequence). The trim removed 4 bases at V and 7 bases at J, leaving 7 bases unmatched. The CDR3 consists of 14 residues. The CDR3 DNA sequence: TGTGCCAGCAGCTCCGGGACAGGGAGTGTTGAAGCTTTCTTT. This encodes CASSSGTGSVEAFF.

Concerning this clonotype itself: The junction differs from germline at one of its ends, possibly a read error. The chain is built from TRBV7-7 and TRBJ2-3; TRBD2 matches at 11 bases. CDR3 length: 16 residues. Germline loops: CDR1 SSHAT, CDR2 FNYEAQ (reference sequence). CDR3 in DNA: TGTGCTAGCAGCCCCGGGCTAGCGGGAGGAACAGATACGCAGTATTTT. Its protein product is CASSPGLAGGTDTQYF.

This chain joins TRBV5-1 and TRBJ1-1; the match to TRBD1 covers 9 bases. Trimming removed 4 bases from V and 1 base from J; junction bases left unmatched: 2. Germline values: CDR1 SGHRS, CDR2 YFSETQ. This CDR3 is 14 amino acids long. The CDR3 nucleotides read TGCGCCAGCAGCCCGGGACAGGGGAACACTGAAGCTTTCTTT. Translated: CASSPGQGNTEAFF.

The rearrangement joins TRBV6-4 to TRBJ2-3, with 14 bases aligning to TRBD2. The germline gives CDR1 MRHNA, CDR2 SNTAGT. This CDR3 is 18 amino acids long. Trimming removed 6 bases from V and 2 bases from J; junction bases left unmatched: 10. The CDR3 DNA sequence: TGTGCCAGCAGGGACCGTCGACTAGCGGGAGGGTCCACAGATACGCAGTATTTT. This sequence encodes CASRDRRLAGGSTDTQYF.

The rearrangement joins TRBV29-1 to TRBJ2-7, with a weak D call TRBD2 (7 bases). The V end was cut by 7 bases, the J end by 5 bases, with 18 bases between. The CDR3 covers 13 residues. Germline values: CDR1 SQVTM, CDR2 ANQGSEA. CDR3: CSGGAGERNEQYF. The CDR3 DNA is TGCAGCGGGGGGGCGGGAGAGAGAAACGAGCAGTACTTC.

The rearrangement links TRBV20-1 to TRBJ1-5; 8 bases are a match to TRBD1. The V gene's germline CDR1 is DFQATT and CDR2 SNEGSKA (reference sequence). The J segment lost 2 bases and the V segment lost 5 bases, leaving 8 bases of the junction unmatched. This CDR3 is built from 15 residues. This CDR3 is CSAPTGGPGNQPQHF. Here the CDR3 DNA reads TGCAGTGCTCCTACAGGGGGTCCTGGCAATCAGCCCCAGCATTTT.

This clonotype was picked up a small number of times. This chain uses TRBV20-1 with TRBJ2-3, with TRBD2 matching over 10 bases. The CDR3 spans 15 residues. CDR1 is DFQATT, CDR2 SNEGSKA, per germline (reference sequence). V trimming: 2 bases; J trimming: 1 base; junction bases outside the gene matches: 3. The CDR3 reads CSARLAGDRTDTQYF. CDR3 in DNA: TGCAGTGCTAGACTAGCGGGAGATCGCACAGATACGCAGTATTTT.

The V call is TRBV10-3, the J call TRBJ2-6; D possibly corresponds to TRBD2 (5 bases). V was cut by 0 bases and J by 0 bases, with 12 bases left in between. The germline CDR1 and CDR2 sequences are ENHRY and SYGVKD. The length of the CDR3 is 18 residues. The CDR3 loop reads CAISESKDWLSGANVLTF. As DNA, the CDR3 is TGTGCCATCAGTGAGTCGAAGGACTGGCTCTCTGGGGCCAACGTCCTGACTTTC.